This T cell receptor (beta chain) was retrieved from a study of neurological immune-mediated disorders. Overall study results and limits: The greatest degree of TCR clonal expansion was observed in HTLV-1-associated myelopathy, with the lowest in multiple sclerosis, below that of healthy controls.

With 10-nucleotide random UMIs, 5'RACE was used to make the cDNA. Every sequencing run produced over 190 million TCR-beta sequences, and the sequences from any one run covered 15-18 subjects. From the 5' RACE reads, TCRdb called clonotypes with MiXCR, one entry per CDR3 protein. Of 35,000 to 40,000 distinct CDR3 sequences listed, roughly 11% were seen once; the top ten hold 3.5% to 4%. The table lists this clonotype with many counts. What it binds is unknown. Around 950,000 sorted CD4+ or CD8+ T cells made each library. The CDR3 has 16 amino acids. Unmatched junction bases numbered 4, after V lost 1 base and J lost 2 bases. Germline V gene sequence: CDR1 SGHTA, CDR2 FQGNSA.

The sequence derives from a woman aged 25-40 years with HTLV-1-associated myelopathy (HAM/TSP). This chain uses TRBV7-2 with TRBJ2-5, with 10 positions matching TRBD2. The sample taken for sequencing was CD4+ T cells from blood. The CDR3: CASSLVRAGGQETQYF. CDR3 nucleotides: TGTGCCAGCAGCTTAGTACGAGCGGGGGGGCAAGAGACCCAGTACTTC.